This TCR beta chain came from a study of T cells in Graves' hyperthyroidism and ophthalmopathy. V dropped 0 bases and J dropped 8 bases, with 11 bases sitting between them. Germline values: CDR1 GTSNPN, CDR2 SVGIG (reference sequence). The CDR3 is 14 residues long. TCR beta CDR3 regions were amplified from RNA. TCR CDR3 regions were first amplified by RT-PCR with HTBI primers. TCRdb passed the multiplex PCR reads through MiXCR, listing each CDR3 protein once. The table includes 300,000 to 350,000 distinct CDR3 sequences, 14% detected once. This clonotype was seen ten or more times. Input material: blood. The J gene is TRBJ1-6, the V gene TRBV30; TRBD1 is a possible D gene (6 bases). The receptor was isolated from a woman under 40 with Graves' hyperthyroidism. CDR3 residues: CAWSVRTEDSPLHF. CDR3 nucleotide sequence: TGTGCCTGGAGTGTACGGACAGAGGATTCACCCCTCCACTTT.